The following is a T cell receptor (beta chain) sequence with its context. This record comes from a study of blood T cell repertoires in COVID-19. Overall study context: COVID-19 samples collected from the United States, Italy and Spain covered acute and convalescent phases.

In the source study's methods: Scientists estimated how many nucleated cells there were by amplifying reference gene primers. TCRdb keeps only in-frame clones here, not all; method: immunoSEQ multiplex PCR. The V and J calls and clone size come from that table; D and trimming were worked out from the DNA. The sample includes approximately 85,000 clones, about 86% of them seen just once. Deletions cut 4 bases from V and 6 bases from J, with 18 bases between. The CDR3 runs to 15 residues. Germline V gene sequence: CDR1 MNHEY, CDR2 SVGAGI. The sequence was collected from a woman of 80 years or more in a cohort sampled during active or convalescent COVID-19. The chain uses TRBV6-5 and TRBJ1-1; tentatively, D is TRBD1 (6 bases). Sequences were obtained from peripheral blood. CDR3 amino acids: CASSSASQGSAEAFF. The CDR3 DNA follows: TGTGCCAGCAGTTCCGCCTCACAGGGTTCCGCTGAAGCTTTCTTT.